This T cell receptor (beta chain) was recorded in a study of identical twins. Whole-study results and caveats: Out-of-frame alpha sequences that twins shared showed excess low generation probability.

All of the donors were Caucasians in good health. Unique molecular identifiers were present on cDNA, and template switching added a universal primer site. TCRdb analysed the 5' RACE reads with MiXCR anew, one entry per CDR3 protein. The sample has nearly 650,000 distinct CDR3 sequences, around 7.4% seen once. V shed 3 bases and J shed 2 bases, with 16 bases lying between them. CDR1 is SGHRS, CDR2 YFSETQ, per germline. The CDR3 has 16 residues. With respect to this clonotype: Its target is not known.

The sample was also linked to a second study, of yellow fever vaccine responses in identical twins.

The chain recombines TRBV5-1 with TRBJ2-3; a possible D gene is TRBD2 (5 bases). The sequencing sample was made of PBMCs. This receptor was taken from a woman between 18 and 29 years old in good health. CDR3 in amino acids: CASSSSGKLYTDTQYF. As DNA, the CDR3 is TGCGCCAGCAGCTCCTCCGGGAAGCTATACACAGATACGCAGTATTTT.